The 6 T cell receptor beta chains given below trace back to one sample, sequenced in a study of Graves' ophthalmopathy and Graves' hyperthyroidism. Transcripts of RNA were the source for amplifying TCR beta CDR3 regions. An opening RT-PCR round employed HTBI primers and preceded a second-round multiplex PCR. TCRdb analysed the multiplex PCR reads with MiXCR anew, one entry per CDR3 protein. The repertoire includes about 1.2 million distinct CDR3 sequences, less than 45% of them detected once, and more than 9.5% sits in the top ten. Sample: peripheral blood or thyroid tissue (not recorded which). The receptors originated from an adult man with Graves' hyperthyroidism.

The CDR3: CASSQDGRILGEQYF. DNA for the CDR3: TGCGCCAGCAGCCAAGACGGGAGAATTTTGGGCGAGCAGTACTTC. The chain is built from TRBV4-3 and TRBJ2-7; tentative D call: TRBD2 (6 bases). The CDR3 covers 15 residues. The V end lost 0 bases, the J end lost 6 bases, and 15 bases lay between the germline ends. CDR1 and CDR2 from the germline V gene are LGHNA and YSLEER.

This clonotype was counted only a few times. The chain couples TRBV6-5 to TRBJ2-2; D is possibly TRBD1 (5 bases). The CDR3 sequence is 15 residues long. The germline V and J ends were trimmed by 5 bases and 5 bases, with 15 bases remaining between them. Germline CDR1 reads MNHEY; CDR2 reads SVGAGI. The CDR3, as DNA: TGTGCCAGCAGTGCAGGGTTTCTAAGTACCGGGGAGCTGTTTTTT. As protein: CASSAGFLSTGELFF.

The chain combines TRBV9 with TRBJ2-1; possibly TRBD2 for D (5 bases). CDR3 length: 15 amino acids. From germline, CDR1 is SGDLS and CDR2 YYNGEE. V was clipped by 0 bases and J by 3 bases, with 10 bases between them. CDR3: CASSVVGGSYNEQFF. As DNA, the CDR3 is TGTGCCAGCAGCGTAGTCGGTGGGAGCTACAATGAGCAGTTCTTC.

This clonotype was observed at least ten times. The chain combines TRBV25-1 with TRBJ2-2; TRBD2 might be the D (5 bases). Germline V lookup: CDR1 MGHDK, CDR2 SYGVNS. The CDR3 has 15 residues. Trimming shortened V by 8 bases and J by 0 bases, and 13 bases separated the two germline ends. The CDR3 reads CASGSAQANTGELFF. The CDR3 DNA sequence: TGTGCCAGCGGGAGTGCGCAGGCGAACACCGGGGAGCTGTTTTTT.

This clonotype was seen once. The rearrangement links TRBV25-1 to TRBJ2-7; D is possibly TRBD1 (5 bases). V lost 6 bases and J 5 bases, leaving 20 bases between the germline ends. The CDR3 consists of 15 residues. Germline assignment: CDR1 MGHDK and CDR2 SYGVNS. The CDR3 reads CASSLSPDSGNEQYF. CDR3 coding DNA: TGTGCCAGCAGCTTGTCGCCAGACTCAGGGAACGAGCAGTACTTC.

V is TRBV7-8 and J is TRBJ1-2, with D possibly being TRBD1 (6 bases). CDR1 SGHVS and CDR2 FQNEAQ come from the germline V gene. The CDR3 spans 15 residues. Trimming removed 2 bases at V and 4 bases at J, with 14 bases between. CDR3 sequence: CASSLRGFGVYGYTF. The CDR3 nucleotides are TGTGCCAGCAGCTTAAGGGGGTTTGGTGTCTATGGCTACACCTTC.